This paragraph reports one T cell receptor (beta chain). As yet, its antigen is unknown. The length of the CDR3 is 16 residues. This entry comes from a study of OX40 agonist ivuxolimab in advanced cancers. In the study overall: Recorded diagnoses for dose-escalation patients were hepatocellular carcinoma, melanoma, renal cell or head and neck cancer. With a range of roughly 20 to 80, age averaged 60 years, and more than 75% were male. Eligibility rules accepted prior anti-PD-1, anti-PD-L1 or anti-CTLA-4 therapy, and 30% to 40% had some.

The table came from immunoSEQ multiplex PCR; TCRdb's copy has only in-frame clones and leaves some out. The data hold fewer than 70,000 clones, with roughly 87% observed a single time. Broader study findings: Relatively little clonal expansion, among the lowest observed, appeared in partial responders at 0.1-3.0 mg/kg.

This clonotype was sampled from an adult with an advanced solid tumor such as melanoma, head and neck, liver or kidney cancer. This sample comprised CD4+ or CD8+ T cells sorted from blood, obtained in a trial of the OX40 agonist ivuxolimab. The chain is built from TRBV21-1 and TRBJ2-7; the table's D call TRBD2 went unverified against the DNA. TRBV21-1 is given as a pseudogene. CDR3 amino acids: CASSKAKREGPYEQYF. The CDR3 region has the DNA TGTGCCAGCAGCAAAGCGAAGCGGGAGGGCCCCTACGAGCAGTACTTC.